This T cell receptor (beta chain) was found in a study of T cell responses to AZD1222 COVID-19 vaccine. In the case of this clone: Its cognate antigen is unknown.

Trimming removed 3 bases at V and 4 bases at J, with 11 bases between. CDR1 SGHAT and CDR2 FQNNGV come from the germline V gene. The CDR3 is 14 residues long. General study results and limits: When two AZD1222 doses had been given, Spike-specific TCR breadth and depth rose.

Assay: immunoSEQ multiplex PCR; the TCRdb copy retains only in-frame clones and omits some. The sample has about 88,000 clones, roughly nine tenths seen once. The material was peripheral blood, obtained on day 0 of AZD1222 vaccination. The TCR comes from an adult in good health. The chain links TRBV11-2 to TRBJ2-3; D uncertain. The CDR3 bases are TGTGCCAGCAGCTTGGGCCTAAGAGCAGATACGCAGTATTTT. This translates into CASSLGLRADTQYF.